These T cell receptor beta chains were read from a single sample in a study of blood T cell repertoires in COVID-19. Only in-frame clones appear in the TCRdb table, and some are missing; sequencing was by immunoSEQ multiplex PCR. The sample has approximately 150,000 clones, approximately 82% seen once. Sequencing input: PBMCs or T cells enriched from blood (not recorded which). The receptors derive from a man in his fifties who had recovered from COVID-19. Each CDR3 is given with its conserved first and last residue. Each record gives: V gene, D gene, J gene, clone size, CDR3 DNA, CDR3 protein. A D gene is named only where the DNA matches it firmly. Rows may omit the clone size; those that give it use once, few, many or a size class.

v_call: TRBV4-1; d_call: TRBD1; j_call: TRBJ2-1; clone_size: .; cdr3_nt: TGCGCCAGCAGTTTAGGACAGGGGGTCTGGAATGAGCAGTTCTTC; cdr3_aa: CASSLGQGVWNEQFF
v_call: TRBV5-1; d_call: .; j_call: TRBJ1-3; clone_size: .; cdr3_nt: TGCGCCAGCAGTGAGGTATTTTCTGGAAACACCATATATTTT; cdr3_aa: CASSEVFSGNTIYF
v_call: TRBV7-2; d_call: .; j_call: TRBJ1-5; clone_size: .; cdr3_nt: TGTGCCAGCAGCTCAGGCAGAGGGAGCAGCAATCAGCCCCAGCATTTT; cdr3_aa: CASSSGRGSSNQPQHF
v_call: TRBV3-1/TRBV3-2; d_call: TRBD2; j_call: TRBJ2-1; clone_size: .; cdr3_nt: TGTGCCAGCAGCCAAGGGACTAGCGGGGCCTTGAATGAGCAGTTCTTC; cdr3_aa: CASSQGTSGALNEQFF
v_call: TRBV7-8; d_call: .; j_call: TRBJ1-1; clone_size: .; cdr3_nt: TGTGCCAGCAGCTCCCCCAGGGGCATGAACACTGAAGCTTTCTTT; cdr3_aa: CASSSPRGMNTEAFF
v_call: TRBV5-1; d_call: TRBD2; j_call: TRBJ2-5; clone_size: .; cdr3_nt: TGCGCCAGCAGCTTTACTAGCGGGGGGTTGCAAGAGACCCAGTACTTC; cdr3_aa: CASSFTSGGLQETQYF
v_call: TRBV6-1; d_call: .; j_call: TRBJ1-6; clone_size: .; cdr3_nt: TGTGCCAGCAGTGAAGCGCGGCGGGGGATCTCACCCCTCCACTTT; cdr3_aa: CASSEARRGISPLHF
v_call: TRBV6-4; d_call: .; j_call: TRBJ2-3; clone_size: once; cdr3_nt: TGTGCCAGCAGTGCGGGACTCAGCACAGATACGCAGTATTTT; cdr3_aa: CASSAGLSTDTQYF
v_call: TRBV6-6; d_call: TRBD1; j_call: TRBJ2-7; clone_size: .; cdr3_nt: TGTGCCAGCAGTTACCGTACGACAGGGGGGGACTACGAGCAGTACTTC; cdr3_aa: CASSYRTTGGDYEQYF
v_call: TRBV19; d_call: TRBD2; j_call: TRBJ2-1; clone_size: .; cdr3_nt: TGTGCCAGTAGTATTGGGGGGGGCTCCTACAATGAGCAGTTCTTC; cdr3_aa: CASSIGGGSYNEQFF
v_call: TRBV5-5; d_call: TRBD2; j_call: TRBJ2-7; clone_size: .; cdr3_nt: TGTGCCAGCAGCTTGGTACTAGCGGCGCCTTACGAGCAGTACTTC; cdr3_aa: CASSLVLAAPYEQYF
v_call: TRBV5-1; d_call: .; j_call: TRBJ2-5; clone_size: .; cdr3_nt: TGCGCCAGCAGCTTACTCCCAGGGAAAGAAGAGACCCAGTACTTC; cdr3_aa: CASSLLPGKEETQYF
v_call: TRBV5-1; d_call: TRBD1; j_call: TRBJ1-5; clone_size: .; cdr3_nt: TGCGCCAGCAGCCTGGGACAGGGGGCGAATCAGCCCCAGCATTTT; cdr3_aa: CASSLGQGANQPQHF
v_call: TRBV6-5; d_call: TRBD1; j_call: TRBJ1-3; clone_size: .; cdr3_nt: TGTGCCAGCAGGGGGACAGGAGCCCTGGTAAACACCATATATTTT; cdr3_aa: CASRGTGALVNTIYF
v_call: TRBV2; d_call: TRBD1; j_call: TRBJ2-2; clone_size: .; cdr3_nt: TGTGCCAGCACGGGACAGGGGGCGACCGGGGAGCTGTTTTTT; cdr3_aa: CASTGQGATGELFF
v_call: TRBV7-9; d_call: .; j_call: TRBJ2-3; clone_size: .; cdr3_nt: TGTGCCAGCAGCTTAACCTCCCCGGGTTACACAGATACGCAGTATTTT; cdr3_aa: CASSLTSPGYTDTQYF
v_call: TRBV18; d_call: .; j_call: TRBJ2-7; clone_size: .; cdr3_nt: TGTGCCAGCTCACCAGACGTTAGGGGCCAGCAGTACTTC; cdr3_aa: CASSPDVRGQQYF
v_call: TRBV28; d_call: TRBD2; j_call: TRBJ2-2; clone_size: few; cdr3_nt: TGTGCCAGCAGTTTGGGGGGGTACGGGGCGAACACCGGGGAGCTGTTTTTT; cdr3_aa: CASSLGGYGANTGELFF
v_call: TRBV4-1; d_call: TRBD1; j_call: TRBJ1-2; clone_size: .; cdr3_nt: TGCGCCAGCAGCCAGGACCCGGGACAGGGGGCGTATGGCTACACCTTC; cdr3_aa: CASSQDPGQGAYGYTF
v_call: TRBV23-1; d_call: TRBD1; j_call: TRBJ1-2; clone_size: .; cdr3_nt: TGCGCCAGCAGTCAATTCCTCGCCTCAGGGGGCGTTGATGGCTACACCTTC; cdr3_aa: CASSQFLASGGVDGYTF
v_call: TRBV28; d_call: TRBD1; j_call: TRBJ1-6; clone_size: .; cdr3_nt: TGTGCCAGCACCCGACAGGGGGCCAATTCACCCCTCCACTTT; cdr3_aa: CASTRQGANSPLHF
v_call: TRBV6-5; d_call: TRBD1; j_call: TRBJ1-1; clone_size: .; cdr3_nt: TGTGCCAGCAGTCTCACAGGGGCAGGGGGCACTGAAGCTTTCTTT; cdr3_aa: CASSLTGAGGTEAFF
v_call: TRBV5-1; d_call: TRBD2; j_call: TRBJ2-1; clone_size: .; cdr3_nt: TGCGCCAGCAGCTTGGGACTAGCGGGGGCCAATGAGCAGTTCTTC; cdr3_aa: CASSLGLAGANEQFF
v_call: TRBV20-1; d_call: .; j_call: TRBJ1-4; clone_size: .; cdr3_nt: TGCAGTGCTAGTCGGGGTTTCGAAAAACTGTTTTTT; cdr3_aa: CSASRGFEKLFF
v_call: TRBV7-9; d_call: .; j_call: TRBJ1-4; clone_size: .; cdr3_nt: TGTGCCAGCAGCTTAGTTACTGCAACTAATGAAAAACTGTTTTTT; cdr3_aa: CASSLVTATNEKLFF
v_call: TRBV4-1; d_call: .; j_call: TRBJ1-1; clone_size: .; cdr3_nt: TGCGCCAGCAGCCAAGATTGGGGCCTTACTGAAGCTTTCTTT; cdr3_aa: CASSQDWGLTEAFF
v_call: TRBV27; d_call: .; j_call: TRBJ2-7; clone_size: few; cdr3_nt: TGTGCCAGCAGTTTGAGGTGGGCCTACGAGCAGTACTTC; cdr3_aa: CASSLRWAYEQYF
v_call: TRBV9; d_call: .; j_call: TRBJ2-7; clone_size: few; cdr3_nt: TGTGCCAGCAGCGTAGAGGGAGTGACTGAACGCTCCTACGAGCAGTACTTC; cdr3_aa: CASSVEGVTERSYEQYF
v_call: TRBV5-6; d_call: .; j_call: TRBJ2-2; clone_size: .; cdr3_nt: TGTGCCAGCAGCTTGTTTTTTTGGACAGAGAAGAACACCGGGGAGCTGTTTTTT; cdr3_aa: CASSLFFWTEKNTGELFF
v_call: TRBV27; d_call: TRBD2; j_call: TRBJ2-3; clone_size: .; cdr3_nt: TGTGCCAGCAGTTTATCCGGGACTAGCGAGGCAGATACGCAGTATTTT; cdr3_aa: CASSLSGTSEADTQYF
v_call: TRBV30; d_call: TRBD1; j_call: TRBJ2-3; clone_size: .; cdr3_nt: TGTGCCTGGAGTGGACAGGGTACAGATACGCAGTATTTT; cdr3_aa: CAWSGQGTDTQYF
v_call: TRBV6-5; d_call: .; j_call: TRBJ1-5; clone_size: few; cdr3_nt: TGTGCCAGCAGGGGAGGGGGTAGCAATCAGCCCCAGCATTTT; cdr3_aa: CASRGGGSNQPQHF
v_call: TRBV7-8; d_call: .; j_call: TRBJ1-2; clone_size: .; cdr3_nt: TGTGCCAGCAGCCCGCCGGGGGGTAGCTATGGCTACACCTTC; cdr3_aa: CASSPPGGSYGYTF
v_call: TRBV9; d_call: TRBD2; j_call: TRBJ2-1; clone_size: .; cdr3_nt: TGTGCCAGCAGCGTTAGCGGGGGGGCGTTCAATGAGCAGTTCTTC; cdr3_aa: CASSVSGGAFNEQFF
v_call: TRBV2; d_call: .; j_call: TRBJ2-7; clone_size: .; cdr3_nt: TGTGCCAGCAGGGCGACAGGAGCGGGGACCTACGAGCAGTACTTC; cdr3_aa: CASRATGAGTYEQYF
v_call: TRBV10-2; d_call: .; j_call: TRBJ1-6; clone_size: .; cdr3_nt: TGCGCCAGCAGTACCCTTACAGAGCCGAATTCACCCCTCCACTTT; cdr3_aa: CASSTLTEPNSPLHF
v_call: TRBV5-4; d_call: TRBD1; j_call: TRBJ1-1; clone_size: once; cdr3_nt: TGTGCCAGCAGAACAGACAGGGTAAACACTGAAGCTTTCTTT; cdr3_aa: CASRTDRVNTEAFF
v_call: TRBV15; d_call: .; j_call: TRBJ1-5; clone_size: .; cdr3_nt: TGTGCCACCAGCAGAGATCGGGGCAATCAGCCCCAGCATTTT; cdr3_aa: CATSRDRGNQPQHF
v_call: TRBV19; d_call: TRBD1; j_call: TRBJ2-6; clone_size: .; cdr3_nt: TGTGCCAGTCTTGGGACAGGAGTTTCTCTTCCTGGGGCCAACGTCCTGACTTTC; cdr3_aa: CASLGTGVSLPGANVLTF
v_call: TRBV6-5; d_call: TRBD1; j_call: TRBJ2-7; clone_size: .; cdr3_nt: TGTGCCAGCAGGACAGGGGCTTACGAGCAGTACTTC; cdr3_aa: CASRTGAYEQYF
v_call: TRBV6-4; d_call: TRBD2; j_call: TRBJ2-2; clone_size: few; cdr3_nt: TGTGCCAGCAGTGAAAGGGCACTAGCGGGGGCCGGAGAGCTGTTTTTT; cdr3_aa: CASSERALAGAGELFF
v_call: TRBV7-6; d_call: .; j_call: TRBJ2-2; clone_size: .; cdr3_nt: TGTGCCAGCAGCTTAGTACAGAACACCGGGGAGCTGTTTTTT; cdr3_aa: CASSLVQNTGELFF
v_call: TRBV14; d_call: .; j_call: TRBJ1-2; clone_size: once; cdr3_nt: TGTGCCAGCAGCCAAGACCTCGCCCAAATTTCGAGGACCTTC; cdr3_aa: CASSQDLAQISRTF
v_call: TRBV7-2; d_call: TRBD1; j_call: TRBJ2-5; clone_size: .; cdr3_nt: TGTGCCAGCAGCCCGTGGACAGGGCGCCAAGAGACCCAGTACTTC; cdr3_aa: CASSPWTGRQETQYF
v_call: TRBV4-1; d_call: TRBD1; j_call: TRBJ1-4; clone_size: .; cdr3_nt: TGCGCCAGCAGACAGCCTCAGGGGGTGAGGAATGAAAAACTGTTTTTT; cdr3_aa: CASRQPQGVRNEKLFF
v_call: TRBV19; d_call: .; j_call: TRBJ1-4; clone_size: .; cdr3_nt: TGTGCCAGTAGTATCGAGCTGACGGGGGAAAAACTGTTTTTT; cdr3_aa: CASSIELTGEKLFF
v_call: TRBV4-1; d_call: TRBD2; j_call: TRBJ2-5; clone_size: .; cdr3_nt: TGCGCCAGCAGCCAAGGTGGCCCTAGCGGGGGGGCGAGATCGGAGACCCAGTACTTC; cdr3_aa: CASSQGGPSGGARSETQYF
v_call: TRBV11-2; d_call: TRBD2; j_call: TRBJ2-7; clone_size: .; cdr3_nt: TGTGCCAGCAGCTTAGATCTCAGCGGGGGGATCTACGAGCAGTACTTC; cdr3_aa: CASSLDLSGGIYEQYF
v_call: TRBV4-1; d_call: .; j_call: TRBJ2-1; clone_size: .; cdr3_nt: TGCGCCAGCAGCCAAGTGAACACAAATGAGCAGTTCTTC; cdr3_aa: CASSQVNTNEQFF
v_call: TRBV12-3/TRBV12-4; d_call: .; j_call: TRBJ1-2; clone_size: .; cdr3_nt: TGTGCCAGCAGCCATGCGACGGGTCAGGGCTACACCTTC; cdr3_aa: CASSHATGQGYTF
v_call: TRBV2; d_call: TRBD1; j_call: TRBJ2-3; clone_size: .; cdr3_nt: TGTGCCAGCAGTGCAATACAGGGGGTTAGCACAGATACGCAGTATTTT; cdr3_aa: CASSAIQGVSTDTQYF
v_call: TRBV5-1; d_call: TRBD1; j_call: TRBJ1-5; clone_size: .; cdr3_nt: TGCGCCAGCAGCCCTACTACAGGGGCGGGTCAGCCCCAGCATTTT; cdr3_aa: CASSPTTGAGQPQHF
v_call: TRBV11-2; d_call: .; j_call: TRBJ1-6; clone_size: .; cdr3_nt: TGTGCCAGCAGCTTAGTAGCTTCACCCCTCCACTTT; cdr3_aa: CASSLVASPLHF
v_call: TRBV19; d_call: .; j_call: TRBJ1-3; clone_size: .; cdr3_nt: TGTGCCAGTAGTACGGGACAAGTGGGAAACACCATATATTTT; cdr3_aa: CASSTGQVGNTIYF